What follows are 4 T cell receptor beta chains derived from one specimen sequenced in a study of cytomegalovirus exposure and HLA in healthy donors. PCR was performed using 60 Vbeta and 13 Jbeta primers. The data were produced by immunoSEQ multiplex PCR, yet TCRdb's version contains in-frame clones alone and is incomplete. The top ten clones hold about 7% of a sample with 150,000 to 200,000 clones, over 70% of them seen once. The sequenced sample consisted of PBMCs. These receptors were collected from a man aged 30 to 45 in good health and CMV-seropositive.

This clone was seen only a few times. The CDR3, as DNA: TGCAGTGCGGCCCTTCAAGAGACCCAGTACTTC. Translated, it gives CSAALQETQYF. The genes are TRBV20-1 and TRBJ2-5; no definite D call. V was cut by 6 bases and J by 2 bases, with 7 bases left in between. This CDR3 comprises 11 residues. CDR1 is DFQATT and CDR2 is SNEGSKA in the germline V gene (reference sequence).

The CDR3 sequence: CASSYFDGTGNEKLFF. The CDR3 coding sequence is TGTGCCAGCAGTTACTTCGATGGGACAGGGAATGAAAAACTGTTTTTT. V gene TRBV6-6 combines with J gene TRBJ1-4, with 9 bases identical to TRBD1. The CDR3 has 16 amino acids. J was trimmed by 5 bases and V by 1 base; bases with no gene match: 5. The germline CDR1 and CDR2 sequences are MNHNY and SVGAGI (reference sequence).

The CDR3 DNA follows: TGTGCCAGCAGCCAAGAGTTGTTACTAGCGGGGGCCTACGAGCAGTACTTC. It yields the protein CASSQELLLAGAYEQYF. The chain recombines TRBV4-2 with TRBJ2-7; 11 nucleotides align to TRBD2. The ends lost 0 bases at V and 2 bases at J; junction bases unmatched: 6. The CDR3 covers 17 residues. The germline gives CDR1 LGHNA, CDR2 YNFKEQ.

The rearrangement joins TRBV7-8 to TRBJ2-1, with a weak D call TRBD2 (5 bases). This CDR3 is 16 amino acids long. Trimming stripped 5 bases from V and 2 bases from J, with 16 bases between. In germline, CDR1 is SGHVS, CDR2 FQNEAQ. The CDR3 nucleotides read TGTGCCAGCAGCCTGACCGTTAGCGAGGCCTACAATGAGCAGTTCTTC. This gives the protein CASSLTVSEAYNEQFF.